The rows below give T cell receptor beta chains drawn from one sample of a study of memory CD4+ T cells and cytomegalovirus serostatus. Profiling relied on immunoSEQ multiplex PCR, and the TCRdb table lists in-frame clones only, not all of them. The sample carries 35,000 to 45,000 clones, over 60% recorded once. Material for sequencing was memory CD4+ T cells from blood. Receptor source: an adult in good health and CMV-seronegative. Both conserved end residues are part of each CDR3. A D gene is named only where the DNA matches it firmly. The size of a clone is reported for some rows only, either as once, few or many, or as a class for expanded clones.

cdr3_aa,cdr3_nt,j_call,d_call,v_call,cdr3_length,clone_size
CASSRLAGAGELFF,TGTGCCAGCAGCCGACTAGCGGGAGCCGGGGAGCTGTTTTTT,TRBJ2-2,TRBD2,TRBV4-2,14,once
CASGSRGTEKWNEQFF,TGTGCTAGTGGTTCTCGAGGGACAGAGAAATGGAATGAGCAGTTCTTC,TRBJ2-1,TRBD1,TRBV12-5,16,NA
CASSELGASTEAFF,TGTGCCAGCAGTGAGCTGGGGGCGAGCACTGAAGCTTTCTTT,TRBJ1-1,NA,TRBV2,14,NA
CASSYSQRERYNEQFF,TGTGCCAGCAGTTACTCGCAGCGGGAGAGGTACAATGAGCAGTTCTTC,TRBJ2-1,TRBD2,TRBV6-5,16,NA
CASSPLQGSYNSPLHF,TGTGCCAGCAGCCCCTTGCAGGGGTCCTATAATTCACCCCTCCACTTT,TRBJ1-6,NA,TRBV5-6,16,NA
CASTGGQETQYF,TGTGCCAGCACCGGGGGTCAAGAGACCCAGTACTTC,TRBJ2-5,NA,TRBV11-3,12,NA
CASTLAGPSYEQYF,TGTGCCAGCACTTTAGCGGGCCCGTCCTACGAGCAGTACTTC,TRBJ2-7,TRBD2,TRBV6-1,14,few
CASGGLALDTQYF,TGTGCCAGCGGGGGACTAGCGTTAGATACGCAGTATTTT,TRBJ2-3,TRBD2,TRBV6-5,13,NA
CASSAGVANTGELFF,TGTGCCAGCAGCGCAGGGGTCGCGAACACCGGGGAGCTGTTTTTT,TRBJ2-2,NA,TRBV11-2,15,NA
CASSLEDRVYSNQPQHF,TGTGCCAGCAGCTTAGAGGACAGGGTTTATAGCAATCAGCCCCAGCATTTT,TRBJ1-5,TRBD1,TRBV7-6,17,NA
CASSLTSGSTDTQYF,TGTGCCAGCAGCTTGACTAGCGGGAGCACAGATACGCAGTATTTT,TRBJ2-3,TRBD2,TRBV11-2,15,NA
CSAYQGVSYTF,TGCAGTGCTTATCAGGGGGTTAGCTACACCTTC,TRBJ1-2,TRBD1,TRBV20-1,11,NA
CASSLGSDTQYF,TGCGCCAGCAGCTTGGGATCAGATACGCAGTATTTT,TRBJ2-3,NA,TRBV5-1,12,NA
CASKQGAQKGTEAFF,TGCGCCAGCAAACAGGGGGCGCAAAAGGGGACTGAAGCTTTCTTT,TRBJ1-1,TRBD1,TRBV10-2,15,NA
CASSLEGAQYNEQFF,TGTGCCAGCAGCTTAGAGGGGGCGCAGTACAATGAGCAGTTCTTC,TRBJ2-1,TRBD1,TRBV7-2,15,NA
CASSEGRDGELFF,TGTGCCAGCAGCGAAGGGAGAGACGGGGAGCTGTTTTTT,TRBJ2-2,NA,TRBV6-4,13,few
CASSRTSGPWAEQYF,TGTGCCAGCAGCCGGACTAGCGGACCATGGGCGGAGCAGTACTTC,TRBJ2-5,TRBD2,TRBV7-6,15,NA
CASSLGAGRSTF,TGTGCCAGCAGCTTGGGAGCAGGGCGCTCCACCTTC,TRBJ1-2,NA,TRBV5-6,12,few
CASSFTAGANEQFF,TGCGCCAGCAGCTTCACAGCGGGAGCCAATGAGCAGTTCTTC,TRBJ2-1,TRBD2,TRBV5-1,14,NA
CSVGAQGRGYGYTF,TGCAGCGTCGGGGCACAGGGGAGAGGATATGGCTACACCTTC,TRBJ1-2,TRBD1,TRBV29-1,14,NA
CASSQPDRGLGETQYF,TGTGCCAGCAGCCAACCGGACAGGGGGCTAGGAGAGACCCAGTACTTC,TRBJ2-5,TRBD1,TRBV14,16,NA
CAWSPKGTNEKLFF,TGTGCCTGGAGTCCTAAGGGAACTAATGAAAAACTGTTTTTT,TRBJ1-4,NA,TRBV30,14,NA
CASSFGTSGRHTHEQYF,TGTGCCAGCAGCTTCGGGACTAGCGGGAGACATACCCACGAGCAGTACTTC,TRBJ2-7,TRBD2,TRBV13,17,NA
CASSLGALGNTEAFF,TGTGCCAGCAGCTTGGGGGCTTTGGGGAACACTGAAGCTTTCTTT,TRBJ1-1,NA,TRBV5-5,15,NA
CSVGSETYEQYF,TGCAGCGTTGGGAGTGAGACCTACGAGCAGTACTTC,TRBJ2-7,NA,TRBV29-1,12,once
CASSLRTAGNTIYF,TGTGCCAGCAGCCTCAGGACAGCTGGAAACACCATATATTTT,TRBJ1-3,NA,TRBV11-3,14,NA
CASSLRDRANEKLFF,TGTGCCAGCAGCTTACGGGACAGGGCTAATGAAAAACTGTTTTTT,TRBJ1-4,TRBD1,TRBV7-6,15,NA
CASSSQMRQGYYEQYF,TGCGCCAGCAGCTCCCAGATGCGACAGGGGTACTACGAGCAGTACTTC,TRBJ2-7,TRBD1,TRBV5-1,16,NA
CASSSTSGRGEQYF,TGTGCCAGCAGCTCGACTAGCGGGAGGGGGGAGCAGTACTTC,TRBJ2-7,TRBD2,TRBV5-8,14,NA
CASSLTSGQGRGYTF,TGTGCCAGCAGCTTAACTTCGGGACAGGGTCGGGGCTACACCTTC,TRBJ1-2,TRBD1,TRBV11-2,15,few
CASSGDRGPGNTIYF,TGTGCCAGCAGCGGGGACAGGGGGCCGGGAAACACCATATATTTT,TRBJ1-3,TRBD1,TRBV5-4,15,NA
CATSRGIFAGEQYF,TGTGCCACCAGCAGGGGGATTTTCGCCGGCGAGCAGTACTTC,TRBJ2-7,NA,TRBV15,14,few
CASSREASYEQYF,TGTGCCAGCAGTAGGGAGGCGTCCTACGAGCAGTACTTC,TRBJ2-7,NA,TRBV6-6,13,NA
CASSADRGSTDTQYF,TGTGCCAGCAGTGCAGACAGGGGGAGCACAGATACGCAGTATTTT,TRBJ2-3,TRBD1,TRBV2,15,NA
CSARDSHTQYF,TGCAGTGCTAGAGATTCGCATACGCAGTATTTT,TRBJ2-3,NA,TRBV20-1,11,once
CASSLGADRGLSEQFF,TGTGCCAGCAGCTTGGGGGCCGACAGGGGATTAAGTGAGCAGTTCTTC,TRBJ2-1,TRBD1,TRBV5-5,16,NA
CATGTSSGGGYEQYF,TGTGCCACCGGAACATCTAGCGGGGGTGGCTACGAGCAGTACTTC,TRBJ2-7,TRBD2,TRBV10-3,15,NA
CSVSRGANYGYTF,TGCAGCGTTAGCAGGGGAGCTAACTATGGCTACACCTTC,TRBJ1-2,NA,TRBV29-1,13,NA
CASSSAGQGENGYTF,TGTGCCAGCAGTTCCGCGGGACAGGGGGAGAATGGCTACACCTTC,TRBJ1-2,TRBD1,TRBV27,15,NA
CASRKRGIDTQYF,TGTGCCAGCCGGAAGCGGGGTATAGATACGCAGTATTTT,TRBJ2-3,TRBD2,TRBV7-2,13,NA